The clone carrying this T cell receptor (beta chain) was detected ten times or more. This sample was included in a study of early T cells in non-severe SARS-CoV-2 infection. Germline V CDR1 and CDR2: SNHLY, FYNNEI. CDR3 length: 15 amino acids. V gave up 3 bases and J gave up 6 bases, with 15 bases separating them. As part of library construction, unique molecular identifiers were attached to individual cDNA molecules. TCRdb fed the 5' RACE reads into MiXCR, producing one record per CDR3 protein. The table lists approximately 46,000 distinct CDR3 sequences, 9.3% of them singletons, with 15% in the top ten.

The V gene is TRBV2, the J gene TRBJ1-5; the D is unclear. The sequenced sample was whole blood. The sequence derives from an adult who was a healthcare worker with PCR-confirmed SARS-CoV-2 infection or an uninfected control (not recorded which). CDR3 DNA sequence: TGTGCCAGCAGTGAGGAGGGAAACATCCTTCAGCCCCAGCATTTT. Protein product: CASSEEGNILQPQHF.